A single sample is the source of the 6 T cell receptor beta chains below, sequenced in a study of T cells in Graves' hyperthyroidism and ophthalmopathy. The investigators amplified TCR beta CDR3 regions from RNA transcripts. An initial round of RT-PCR targeting the TCR CDR3 relied on the HTBI primer set. One entry per CDR3 protein results from TCRdb running MiXCR on the multiplex PCR reads. The top ten hold approximately 20% of the sample, which has around 360,000 distinct CDR3 sequences, approximately 14% seen once. The sequenced sample was blood. The source of these receptors is an older woman with Graves' ophthalmopathy.

Notes on this clonotype: No conserved phenylalanine or tryptophan ends this CDR3, so it is likely a read error. This sequence joins TRBV2 and TRBJ2-7; perhaps TRBD1 as D (5 bases). There are 15 residues in the CDR3. Germline loops: CDR1 SNHLY, CDR2 FYNNEI. V lost 4 bases and J lost 0, with 13 bases in between. The CDR3 loop reads CASSVGRAPSYEQYS. DNA of the CDR3: TGTGCCAGCAGTGTAGGCAGGGCCCCCTCCTACGAGCAGTACTCC.

This clonotype has ten or more counts. The chain uses TRBV18 and TRBJ2-5; maybe TRBD1 (5 bases). CDR3 length equals 16 residues. Per the germline V gene, CDR1 is KGHSH and CDR2 is LQKENI. V was trimmed by 2 bases and J by 2 bases, leaving 15 bases between them. In nucleotides, the CDR3 is TGTGCCAGCTCACCATTGAGGCAGGGTTCTCAAGAGACCCAGTACTTC. It is translated as CASSPLRQGSQETQYF.

This chain connects TRBV20-1 to TRBJ1-3; D remains ambiguous. Germline V gives CDR1 DFQATT, CDR2 SNEGSKA (reference sequence). V was shortened by 6 bases and J by 0 bases, with 12 bases between the two germline ends. There are 14 residues in the CDR3. This chain's CDR3 is CSAIHQNSGNTIYF. CDR3 DNA sequence: TGCAGTGCCATACACCAGAACTCTGGAAACACCATATATTTT.

The CDR3 reads CASSILAGGGMYEQFF. The CDR3 nucleotides read TGTGCCAGCAGCATACTAGCGGGAGGGGGGATGTATGAGCAGTTCTTC. This chain uses TRBV28 with TRBJ2-1; 13 nucleotides align to TRBD2. CDR1 MDHEN and CDR2 SYDVKM come from the germline V gene. The CDR3 runs to 16 residues. V gave up 6 bases and J gave up 8 bases; unmatched junction bases: 10. The full variable domain, completed using reference TRBV28 and TRBJ2-1, is DVKVTQSSRYLVKRTGEKVFLECVQDMDHENMFWYRQDPGLGLRLIYFSYDVKMKEKGDIPEGYSVSREKKERFSLILESASTNQTSMYLCASSILAGGGMYEQFFGPGTRLTVL.

In its sample, this clonotype was seen a few times. The rearrangement uses TRBV11-3 and TRBJ2-3, with D uncertain. The germline CDR1 and CDR2 sequences are SGHNT and YENEEA. The CDR3 is made up of 13 amino acids. Trimming removed 3 bases at V and 4 bases at J, with 8 bases between. CDR3 amino acids: CASSFRQADTQYF. In nucleotides, the CDR3 is TGTGCCAGCAGCTTTCGGCAGGCAGATACGCAGTATTTT. The variable domain in full, completed from reference TRBV11-3 and TRBJ2-3, reads EAGVVQSPRYKIIEKKQPVAFWCNPISGHNTLYWYLQNLGQGPELLIRYENEEAVDDSQLPKDRFSAERLKGVDSTLKIQPAELGDSAVYLCASSFRQADTQYFGPGTRLTVL.

This clonotype has a count of ten or more. The chain is built from TRBV28 and TRBJ1-1; no clear D. Germline lookup yields CDR1 MDHEN and CDR2 SYDVKM. Trimming shortened V by 3 bases and J by 4 bases, and 18 bases separated the two germline ends. This CDR3 region has 16 residues. The CDR3 DNA reads as TGTGCCAGCAGTTTCCCCCGCCCGGGTGGGATCACTGAAGCTTTCTTT. This codes for CASSFPRPGGITEAFF.